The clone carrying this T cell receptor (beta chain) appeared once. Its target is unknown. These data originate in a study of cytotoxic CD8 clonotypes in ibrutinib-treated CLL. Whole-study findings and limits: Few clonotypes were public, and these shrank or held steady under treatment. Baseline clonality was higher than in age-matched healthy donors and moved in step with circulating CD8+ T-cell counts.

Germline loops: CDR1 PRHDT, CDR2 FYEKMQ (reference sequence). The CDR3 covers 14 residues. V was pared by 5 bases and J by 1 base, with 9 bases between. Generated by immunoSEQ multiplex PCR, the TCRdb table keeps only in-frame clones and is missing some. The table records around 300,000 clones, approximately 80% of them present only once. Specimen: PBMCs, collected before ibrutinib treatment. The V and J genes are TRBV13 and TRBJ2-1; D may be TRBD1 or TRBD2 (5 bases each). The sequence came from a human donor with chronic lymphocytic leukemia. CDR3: CASSPEGSYNEQFF. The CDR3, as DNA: TGTGCCAGCAGCCCCGAGGGGTCCTACAATGAGCAGTTCTTC.